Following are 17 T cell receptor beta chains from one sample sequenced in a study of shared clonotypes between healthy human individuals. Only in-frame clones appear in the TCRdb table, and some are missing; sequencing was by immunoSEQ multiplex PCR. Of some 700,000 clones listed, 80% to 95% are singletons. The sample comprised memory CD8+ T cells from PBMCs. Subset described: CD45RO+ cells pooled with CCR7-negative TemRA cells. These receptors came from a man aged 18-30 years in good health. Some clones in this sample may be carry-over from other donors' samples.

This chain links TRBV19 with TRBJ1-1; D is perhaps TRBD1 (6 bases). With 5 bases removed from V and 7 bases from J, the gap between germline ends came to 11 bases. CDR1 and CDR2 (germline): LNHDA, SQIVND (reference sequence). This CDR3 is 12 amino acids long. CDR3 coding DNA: TGTGCCAGTAGTCTCCGGACAGTTGAAGCTTTCTTT. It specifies CASSLRTVEAFF.

The CDR3 protein is CASSPRDTGELFF. The DNA of the CDR3 is TGTGCCAGCAGCCCTCGAGACACCGGGGAGCTGTTTTTT. This sequence joins TRBV7-6 and TRBJ2-2; D gene uncertain. The CDR3 has 13 residues. The germline V and J ends were trimmed by 5 bases and 3 bases, with 7 bases remaining between them. Germline V CDR1 and CDR2: SGHVS, FNYEAQ.

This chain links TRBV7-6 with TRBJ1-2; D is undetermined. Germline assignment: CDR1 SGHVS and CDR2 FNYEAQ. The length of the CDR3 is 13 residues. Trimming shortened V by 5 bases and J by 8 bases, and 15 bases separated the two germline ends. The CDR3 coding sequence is TGTGCCAGCAGCCCCCGTGGCGTATTGGGCTACACCTTC. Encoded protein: CASSPRGVLGYTF.

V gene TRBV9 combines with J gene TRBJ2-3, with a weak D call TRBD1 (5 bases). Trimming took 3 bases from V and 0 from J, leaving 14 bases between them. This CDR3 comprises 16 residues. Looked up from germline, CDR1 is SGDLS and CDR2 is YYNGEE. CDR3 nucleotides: TGTGCCAGCAGCGACGCAGGGTACCGGAGCACAGATACGCAGTATTTT. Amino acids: CASSDAGYRSTDTQYF.

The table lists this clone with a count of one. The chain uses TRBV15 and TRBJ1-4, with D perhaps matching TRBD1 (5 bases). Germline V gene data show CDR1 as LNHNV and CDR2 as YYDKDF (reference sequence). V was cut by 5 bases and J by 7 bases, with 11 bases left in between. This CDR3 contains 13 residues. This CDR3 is CATSDRGSEKLFF. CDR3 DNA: TGTGCCACCAGCGACAGAGGCAGTGAAAAACTGTTTTTT.

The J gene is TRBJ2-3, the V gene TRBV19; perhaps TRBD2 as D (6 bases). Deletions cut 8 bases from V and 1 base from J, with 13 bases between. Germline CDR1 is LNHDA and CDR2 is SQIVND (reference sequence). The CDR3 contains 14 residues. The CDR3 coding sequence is TGTGCCAGTGGGAGGACCGACCGCACAGATACGCAGTATTTT. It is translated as CASGRTDRTDTQYF. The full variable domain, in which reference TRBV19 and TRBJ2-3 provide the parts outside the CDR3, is DGGITQSPKYLFRKEGQNVTLSCEQNLNHDAMYWYRQDPGQGLRLIYYSQIVNDFQKGDIAEGYSVSREKKESFPLTVTSAQKNPTAFYLCASGRTDRTDTQYFGPGTRLTVL.

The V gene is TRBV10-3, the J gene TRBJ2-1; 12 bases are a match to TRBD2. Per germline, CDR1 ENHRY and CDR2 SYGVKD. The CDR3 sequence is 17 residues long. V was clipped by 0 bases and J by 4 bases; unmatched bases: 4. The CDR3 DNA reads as TGTGCCATCAGTGAGTCGGGGCTAGCGGGAGGGTACAATGAGCAGTTCTTC. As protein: CAISESGLAGGYNEQFF.

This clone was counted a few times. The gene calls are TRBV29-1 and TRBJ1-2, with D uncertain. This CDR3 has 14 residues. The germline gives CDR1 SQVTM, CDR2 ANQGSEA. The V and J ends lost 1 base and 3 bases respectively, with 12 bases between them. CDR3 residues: CSVEGTLRDYGYTF. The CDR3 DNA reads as TGCAGCGTTGAAGGGACTCTAAGGGACTATGGCTACACCTTC.

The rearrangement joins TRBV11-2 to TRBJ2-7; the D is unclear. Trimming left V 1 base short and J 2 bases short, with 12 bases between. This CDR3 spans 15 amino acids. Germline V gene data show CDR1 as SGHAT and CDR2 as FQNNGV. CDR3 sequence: CASSLVRLGPYEQYF. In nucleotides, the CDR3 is TGTGCCAGCAGCTTAGTTCGGTTAGGCCCCTACGAGCAGTACTTC.

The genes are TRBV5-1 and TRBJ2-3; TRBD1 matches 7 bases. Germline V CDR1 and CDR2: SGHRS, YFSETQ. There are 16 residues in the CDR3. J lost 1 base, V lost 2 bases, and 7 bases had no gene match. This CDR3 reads CASSFKGAGGTDTQYF. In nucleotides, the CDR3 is TGCGCCAGCAGCTTTAAGGGGGCCGGGGGCACAGATACGCAGTATTTT.

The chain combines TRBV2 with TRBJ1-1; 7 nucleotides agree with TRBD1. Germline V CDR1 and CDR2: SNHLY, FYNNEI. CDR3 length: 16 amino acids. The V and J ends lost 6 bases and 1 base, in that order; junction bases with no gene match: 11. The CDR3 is CASRPGEGAANTEAFF. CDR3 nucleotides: TGTGCCAGCAGGCCCGGGGAGGGGGCGGCGAACACTGAAGCTTTCTTT.

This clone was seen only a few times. In nucleotides, the CDR3 is TGTGCCTGGAGTGTTGCAGGGTGGGGAAGCCCTGAAGCTTTCTTT. Protein sequence: CAWSVAGWGSPEAFF. The chain is built from TRBV30 and TRBJ1-1; D might be TRBD1 (5 bases). This CDR3 is 15 amino acids long. V was clipped by 0 bases and J by 6 bases, with 17 bases between them. Germline V CDR1 and CDR2: GTSNPN, SVGIG (reference sequence).

As DNA, the CDR3 is TGTGCCAGCAGTGAAGGCCGCGGGTGGCATGAGCAGTTCTTC. Amino acids: CASSEGRGWHEQFF. The chain is built from TRBV25-1 and TRBJ2-1; TRBD2 might be the D (5 bases). With 2 bases removed from V and 8 bases from J, the gap between germline ends came to 13 bases. The CDR3 is 14 amino acids. CDR1 is MGHDK and CDR2 is SYGVNS in the germline V gene.

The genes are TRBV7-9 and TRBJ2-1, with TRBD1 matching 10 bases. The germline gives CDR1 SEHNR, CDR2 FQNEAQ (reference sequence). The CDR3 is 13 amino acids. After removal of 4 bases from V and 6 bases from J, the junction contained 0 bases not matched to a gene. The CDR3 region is CASSWTGGNEQFF. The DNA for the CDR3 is TGTGCCAGCAGCTGGACAGGGGGCAATGAGCAGTTCTTC.

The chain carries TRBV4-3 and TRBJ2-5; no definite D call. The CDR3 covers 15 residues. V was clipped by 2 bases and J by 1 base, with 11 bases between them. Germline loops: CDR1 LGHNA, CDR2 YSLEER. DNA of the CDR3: TGCGCCAGCAGCCAACGTGATGGACCCCAAGAGACCCAGTACTTC. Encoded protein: CASSQRDGPQETQYF.

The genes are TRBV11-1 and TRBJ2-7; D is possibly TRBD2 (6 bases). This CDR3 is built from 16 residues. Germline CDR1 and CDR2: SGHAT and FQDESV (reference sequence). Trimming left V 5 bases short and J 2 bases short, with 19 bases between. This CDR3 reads CASSRGYGRRTYEQYF. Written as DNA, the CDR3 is TGTGCCAGCAGCCGTGGGTACGGGAGAAGGACCTACGAGCAGTACTTC.

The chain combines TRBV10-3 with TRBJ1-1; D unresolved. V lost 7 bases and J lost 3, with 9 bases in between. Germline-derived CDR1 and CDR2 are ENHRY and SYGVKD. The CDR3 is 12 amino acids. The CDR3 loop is CAIICRDTEAFF. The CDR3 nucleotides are TGTGCCATCATCTGCAGAGACACTGAAGCTTTCTTT.